This passage covers 31 T cell receptor beta chains from one sample sequenced in a study of early T cells in non-severe SARS-CoV-2 infection. MiXCR, run by TCRdb on the 5' RACE reads, gives a single entry per CDR3 protein. The sample has some 64,000 distinct CDR3 sequences; approximately 11% are singletons. The specimen comprised whole blood, sampled at baseline. All receptors derive from an adult who was a healthcare worker with PCR-confirmed SARS-CoV-2 infection or an uninfected control (not recorded which).

This clonotype showed up just a few times. J is TRBJ2-6 and V is TRBV4-3; the D is unclear. Trimming left V 1 base short and J 6 bases short, with 10 bases between. The CDR3 totals 15 residues. Germline lookup yields CDR1 LGHNA and CDR2 YSLEER. The CDR3 bases are TGCGCCAGCAGCCAAGTCCGGGTGATGGCCAACGTCCTGACTTTC. It translates to CASSQVRVMANVLTF.

This chain links TRBV28 with TRBJ2-3; D gene unclear. CDR3 length: 13 residues. Germline-derived CDR1 and CDR2 are MDHEN and SYDVKM. V was trimmed by 2 bases and J by 2 bases, leaving 5 bases between them. In DNA, the CDR3 is TGTGCCAGCAGTTTAGTTAACACAGATACGCAGTATTTT. Its protein product is CASSLVNTDTQYF.

This clonotype has more than one count but fewer than ten. This chain connects TRBV28 to TRBJ2-2, with D possibly called TRBD1 or TRBD2 (6 bases each). The germline V gene encodes CDR1 MDHEN and CDR2 SYDVKM. CDR3 length equals 12 residues. Trimming left V 7 bases short and J 5 bases short, with 8 bases between. CDR3 DNA sequence: TGTGCCAGCAAGGGGGGAACCGGGGAGCTGTTTTTT. Its protein is CASKGGTGELFF.

This clonotype has a handful of counts. The rearrangement uses TRBV9 and TRBJ2-1; TRBD2 matches 10 bases. V lost 4 bases to trimming and J lost 7 bases; unmatched junction nucleotides: 8. This CDR3 comprises 15 residues. Germline V gene data show CDR1 as SGDLS and CDR2 as YYNGEE. CDR3 DNA sequence: TGTGCCAGCAGCCCCGGGGGTAGCGGGAGGAATGAGCAGTTCTTC. Its translation is CASSPGGSGRNEQFF.

The rearrangement links TRBV4-2 to TRBJ2-1; TRBD2 aligns across 12 bases. Germline CDR1 is LGHNA and CDR2 is YNFKEQ. The CDR3 length is 15 residues. V gave up 3 bases and J gave up 10 bases; unmatched junction bases: 7. In DNA form, the CDR3 reads TGTGCCAGCAGCCAGACTAGCGGGAGAAGCAGGGAGCAGTTCTTC. This encodes CASSQTSGRSREQFF.

This clonotype has more than one count but fewer than ten. The chain uses TRBV28 and TRBJ1-1, with D tentatively TRBD1 (5 bases). The V gene's germline CDR1 is MDHEN and CDR2 SYDVKM. V gave up 8 bases and J gave up 3 bases, with 13 bases separating them. This CDR3 comprises 13 residues. CDR3 loop: CASWTRADTEAFF. As DNA, the CDR3 is TGTGCCAGCTGGACACGGGCGGACACTGAAGCTTTCTTT.

There are many counts of this clonotype. The chain recombines TRBV7-9 with TRBJ2-1, with 7 positions matching TRBD1. Trimming cost V 4 bases and J 15 bases; bases outside gene matches: 6. This CDR3 comprises 11 residues. The germline V gene encodes CDR1 SEHNR and CDR2 FQNEAQ (reference sequence). The CDR3 loop is CASSSTGLRFF. In nucleotides, the CDR3 is TGTGCCAGCAGCTCGACAGGGCTACGGTTCTTC.

This clonotype was observed at least ten times. The chain is built from TRBV6-1 and TRBJ1-1; D call uncertain. The V end lost 3 bases, the J end lost 5 bases, and 10 bases lay between the germline ends. Germline CDR1 and CDR2: MNHNS and SASEGT. The CDR3 is 13 amino acids. In nucleotides, the CDR3 is TGTGCCAGCAGTGAGTCGTGGGATACTGAAGCTTTCTTT. Its translation: CASSESWDTEAFF.

This clonotype has only a few counts. V is TRBV2 and J is TRBJ1-2; 7 bases are a match to TRBD1. Looked up from germline, CDR1 is SNHLY and CDR2 is FYNNEI. J lost 2 bases, V lost 4 bases, and 1 base had no gene match. This CDR3 has 13 residues. CDR3 DNA sequence: TGTGCCAGCAGTGGGGACAGCAACTATGGCTACACCTTC. Residues: CASSGDSNYGYTF.

This clonotype was seen more than once but under ten times. The rearrangement joins TRBV9 to TRBJ2-1; D gene uncertain. This CDR3 is 13 amino acids long. CDR1 SGDLS and CDR2 YYNGEE come from the germline V gene. Trimming removed 4 bases from V and 5 bases from J, with 10 bases in between. This chain's CDR3 is CASSPHTNNEQFF. CDR3 in DNA: TGTGCCAGCAGCCCCCACACCAACAATGAGCAGTTCTTC.

In its sample, this clonotype was seen many times. The chain joins TRBV2 to TRBJ1-2; D is possibly TRBD1 (5 bases). Per germline, CDR1 SNHLY and CDR2 FYNNEI. The ends were cut back, 2 bases at V and 3 bases at J, with 10 bases in the middle. This CDR3 region has 14 residues. CDR3 region: CASSETTRDYGYTF. For the CDR3, the DNA is TGTGCCAGCAGTGAAACCACCAGGGACTATGGCTACACCTTC.

This clonotype was seen repeatedly, ten times or more. The chain links TRBV28 to TRBJ2-2; no clear D gene. Germline lookup yields CDR1 MDHEN and CDR2 SYDVKM. The V gene lost 7 bases and the J gene lost 2 bases, with 11 bases spanning the gap. The CDR3 length is 14 residues. This CDR3 reads CASTHWKNTGELFF. CDR3 DNA sequence: TGTGCCAGCACCCACTGGAAAAACACCGGGGAGCTGTTTTTT.

At least ten counts were recorded for this clonotype. V gene TRBV29-1 combines with J gene TRBJ1-2; perhaps TRBD1 as D (5 bases). From germline, CDR1 is SQVTM and CDR2 ANQGSEA. Trimming pared 2 bases from V and 12 bases from J, leaving 16 bases between. The CDR3 is made up of 12 amino acids. CDR3 sequence (DNA): TGCAGCGTTGAAAGTGGACATTCAGAGGACACCTTC. Its translation: CSVESGHSEDTF.

This clonotype has a handful of counts. The chain is built from TRBV29-1 and TRBJ2-3; D gene ambiguous. The CDR3 consists of 13 residues. Trimming cost V 4 bases and J 4 bases, with 12 bases left between them. Germline values: CDR1 SQVTM, CDR2 ANQGSEA. In DNA form, the CDR3 reads TGCAGCGTTGGAGGTCTACGGGCAGATACGCAGTATTTT. Translation gives CSVGGLRADTQYF.

This clonotype was seen repeatedly, ten times or more. The rearrangement links TRBV4-3 to TRBJ2-7; D is possibly TRBD1 or TRBD2 (5 bases each). Germline CDR1 LGHNA, CDR2 YSLEER. V was shortened by 4 bases and J by 1 base, with 8 bases between the two germline ends. This CDR3 is built from 13 residues. DNA for the CDR3: TGCGCCAGCAGCCGAGGGGATTCCTACGAGCAGTACTTC. Translated, it gives CASSRGDSYEQYF.

This clonotype was counted between two and nine times. The chain is built from TRBV20-1 and TRBJ2-5; tentative D call: TRBD2 (6 bases). V lost 2 bases and J 5 bases, leaving 18 bases between the germline ends. Per the germline V gene, CDR1 is DFQATT and CDR2 is SNEGSKA (reference sequence). There are 15 residues in the CDR3. This CDR3 is CSARPMRETRETQYF. DNA of the CDR3: TGCAGTGCTAGACCGATGCGGGAAACTCGGGAGACCCAGTACTTC.

The chain combines TRBV24-1 with TRBJ2-3; 9 positions agree with TRBD1. The CDR3 runs 15 residues. CDR1 and CDR2 (germline): KGHDR, SFDVKD. The trim removed 4 bases at V and 7 bases at J, leaving 8 bases unmatched. The CDR3 region has the DNA TGTGCCACCAGTGACCGGGACAGGGAGTCAAATACGCAGTATTTT. Its translation: CATSDRDRESNTQYF.

The chain recombines TRBV6-2 or TRBV6-3 with TRBJ2-7; TRBD2 is a possible D gene (6 bases). CDR3 length equals 16 residues. The ends were cut back, 6 bases at V and 1 base at J, with 19 bases in the middle. In germline, CDR1 is MNHEY, CDR2 SVGEGT. The CDR3 spells CASSVDRGIGSYEQYF. The CDR3 nucleotides are TGTGCCAGCAGCGTGGACCGGGGGATTGGGTCCTACGAGCAGTACTTC.

There are a few counts of this clonotype. The rearrangement joins TRBV5-4 to TRBJ2-1; TRBD2 agrees at 12 bases. Germline V lookup: CDR1 SGHNT, CDR2 YYREEE (reference sequence). The CDR3 contains 17 residues. With 0 bases clipped from V and 3 bases from J, the junction kept 4 bases outside the gene matches. This chain's CDR3 is CASSLGLAGEIYNEQFF. The DNA for the CDR3 is TGTGCCAGCAGCTTGGGACTAGCGGGAGAAATCTACAATGAGCAGTTCTTC.

This clonotype was detected ten times or more. The chain links TRBV5-1 to TRBJ2-7; D unresolved. The CDR3 length is 12 residues. CDR1 SGHRS and CDR2 YFSETQ come from the germline V gene. V lost 0 bases and J lost 2, with 3 bases in between. In DNA, the CDR3 is TGCGCCAGCAGCTTGGAAACCTACGAGCAGTACTTC. Translation gives CASSLETYEQYF.

The chain joins TRBV29-1 to TRBJ1-1; TRBD1 matches at 8 bases. With 8 bases clipped from V and 3 bases from J, the junction kept 5 bases outside the gene matches. Germline V gene data show CDR1 as SQVTM and CDR2 as ANQGSEA. This CDR3 contains 12 residues. This CDR3 is CSSYRGDTEAFF. The DNA of the CDR3 is TGCAGCTCTTACAGGGGGGACACTGAAGCTTTCTTT.

The chain joins TRBV12-3 or TRBV12-4 to TRBJ1-1, with D maybe TRBD1 (5 bases). Deletions cut 7 bases from V and 5 bases from J, with 17 bases between. This CDR3 has 14 residues. For the CDR3, the DNA is TGTGCCAGCACCCCGTGGTTAGGGGTTACTGAAGCTTTCTTT. Protein sequence: CASTPWLGVTEAFF.

The rearrangement uses TRBV6-1 and TRBJ2-3; D is ambiguous. The CDR3 is made up of 14 amino acids. Between the trimmed V and J ends, which lost 6 bases and 2 bases, there was a span of 12 bases. Per the germline V gene, CDR1 is MNHNS and CDR2 is SASEGT. The chain's CDR3 is CASRVEHLTDTQYF. The CDR3 nucleotides read TGTGCCAGCAGAGTAGAACACCTCACAGATACGCAGTATTTT.

This clonotype came up many times. The V and J genes are TRBV5-1 and TRBJ1-5; D is unclear. Trimming took 4 bases from V and 6 from J, leaving 11 bases between them. The CDR3 runs 13 residues. CDR1 SGHRS and CDR2 YFSETQ come from the germline V gene. The CDR3 region has the DNA TGCGCCAGCAGCCTGGCTGAAGCTCAGCCCCAGCATTTT. It specifies CASSLAEAQPQHF.

V and J are TRBV5-1 and TRBJ2-5; D unresolved. V dropped 6 bases and J dropped 1 base, with 13 bases sitting between them. The CDR3 totals 14 residues. Germline CDR1 SGHRS, CDR2 YFSETQ. The CDR3 sequence: CASTLMGSQETQYF. CDR3 nucleotide sequence: TGCGCCAGCACCCTGATGGGCAGCCAAGAGACCCAGTACTTC.

Ten or more counts support this clonotype. V is TRBV3-2 and J is TRBJ1-5; TRBD1, the table's D call, was not compared with the DNA. TRBV3-2 is a documented pseudogene. The CDR3 runs 15 residues. The CDR3: CASSQTGVRHQPQHF. CDR3 DNA sequence: TGTGCCAGCAGCCAAACAGGAGTAAGGCATCAGCCCCAGCATTTT.

This clonotype was observed a few times. The chain combines TRBV6-2 or TRBV6-3 with TRBJ2-1, with TRBD2 identical over 13 bases. Germline V lookup: CDR1 MNHEY, CDR2 SVGEGT. V was clipped by 5 bases and J by 7 bases; unmatched bases: 5. CDR3 size: 15 residues. CDR3 sequence reads: CASSQTLAGGNEQFF. CDR3 in DNA: TGTGCCAGCAGTCAAACACTAGCGGGAGGGAATGAGCAGTTCTTC.

This clonotype was counted at least ten times. The chain employs TRBV6-6 and TRBJ2-2; D is ambiguous. The V gene's germline CDR1 is MNHNY and CDR2 SVGAGI (reference sequence). The CDR3 runs 11 residues. Trimming took 7 bases from V and 4 from J, leaving 4 bases between them. DNA for the CDR3: TGTGCCAGCACCTTCACCGGGGAGCTGTTTTTT. Protein product: CASTFTGELFF.

The chain joins TRBV29-1 to TRBJ2-6; D is undetermined. The CDR3 totals 12 residues. In germline, CDR1 is SQVTM, CDR2 ANQGSEA. V dropped 5 bases and J dropped 2 bases, with 4 bases sitting between them. The CDR3: CSVSTGANVLTF. As DNA, the CDR3 is TGCAGCGTTTCGACTGGGGCCAACGTCCTGACTTTC.

The CDR3 bases are TGTGCCAGCAGCTTTTACATCCCGTTTCGGGCCCGAACCTACGAGCAGTACTTC. Translated, it gives CASSFYIPFRARTYEQYF. The chain joins TRBV11-2 to TRBJ2-7; no clear D. The CDR3 covers 18 residues. The V and J ends lost 3 bases and 2 bases respectively, with 23 bases between them. The germline gives CDR1 SGHAT, CDR2 FQNNGV.

This clonotype appeared many times. The V gene is TRBV20-1, the J gene TRBJ1-2; D remains unclear. Germline lookup yields CDR1 DFQATT and CDR2 SNEGSKA (reference sequence). The CDR3 extends over 17 amino acids. V dropped 1 base and J dropped 0 bases, with 18 bases sitting between them. Written as DNA, the CDR3 is TGCAGTGCTAGAGGGGAAGGTTCTACTCACTCTAACTATGGCTACACCTTC. Its translation: CSARGEGSTHSNYGYTF.